Here is one T cell receptor beta chain with its context. The sample belongs to a study of Ad26.COV2.S vaccination and SARS-CoV-2 variants. Study-wide background: This donor came from the COV1001 trial of Ad26.COV2.S.

Clones were read by immunoSEQ multiplex PCR, and TCRdb kept only the in-frame ones, dropping some. The sample records approximately 300,000 clones, 70% to 90% being singletons. Treatment described: some 20 received Ad26.COV2.S at low or high dose, single or two shots; about 5 received placebo; per-sample allocation not given. Specimen acquisition occurred on day 63 following the initial vaccine or placebo injection. The sequencing used peripheral blood, collected in a trial of Ad26.COV2.S vaccine versus placebo. This TCR was sampled from a person aged 18 to 65 who received the Ad26.COV2.S COVID-19 vaccine or a placebo.

CDR3 bases: TGCGCCAGCAGCCTCACGACCAGTCCTAACTATGGCTACACCTTC. Its translation is CASSLTTSPNYGYTF. This chain joins TRBV5-1 and TRBJ1-2; D is unclear. The length of the CDR3 is 15 residues. Between the trimmed V and J ends, which lost 4 bases and 0 bases, there was a span of 13 bases. CDR1 and CDR2 (germline): SGHRS, YFSETQ.